These 20 T cell receptor beta chains came from one sample sequenced in a study of blood T cell repertoires in COVID-19. Profiled with immunoSEQ multiplex PCR; TCRdb holds only in-frame clones, not every one. This repertoire shows about 140,000 clones, approximately 85% found once; its top ten account for roughly 3.5%. The source material was PBMCs or T cells enriched from blood (not recorded which). These receptors all stem from a woman in her 50s with acute COVID-19.

V gene TRBV5-6 combines with J gene TRBJ2-7; 10 nucleotides match TRBD1. Trimming cost V 0 bases and J 5 bases; bases outside gene matches: 5. The CDR3 runs 15 residues. Germline-derived CDR1 and CDR2 are SGHDT and YYEEEE. DNA of the CDR3: TGTGCCAGCAGCTTGGGATTGGGACAGGGGAACGAGCAGTACTTC. Translated: CASSLGLGQGNEQYF.

J is TRBJ1-4 and V is TRBV7-9; D unclear. V was cut by 7 bases and J by 2 bases, with 8 bases left in between. The germline V gene encodes CDR1 SEHNR and CDR2 FQNEAQ (reference sequence). The CDR3 runs to 13 residues. This CDR3 is CASTHPTNEKLFF. The CDR3 region has the DNA TGTGCCAGCACCCATCCCACTAATGAAAAACTGTTTTTT.

This sequence joins TRBV4-1 and TRBJ2-1, with TRBD2 matching over 8 bases. The V and J ends lost 0 bases and 4 bases, in that order; junction bases with no gene match: 8. Germline assignment: CDR1 MGHRA and CDR2 YSYEKL. This CDR3 region has 17 residues. For the CDR3, the DNA is TGCGCCAGCAGCCAAGAAAAGGGACTAGGATTGTACAATGAGCAGTTCTTC. This encodes CASSQEKGLGLYNEQFF.

The chain couples TRBV5-1 to TRBJ2-5; unclear D gene. CDR3 size: 12 residues. Trimming removed 2 bases at V and 0 bases at J, with 2 bases between. CDR1 is SGHRS, CDR2 YFSETQ, per germline. The CDR3 DNA follows: TGCGCCAGCAGCTTCGACCAAGAGACCCAGTACTTC. This translates into CASSFDQETQYF.

This chain links TRBV7-6 with TRBJ2-2; 9 bases map to TRBD2. Germline trimming cut 5 bases from V and 4 bases from J; bases unmatched to any gene: 8. Germline V lookup: CDR1 SGHVS, CDR2 FNYEAQ. The CDR3 extends over 16 amino acids. Written as DNA, the CDR3 is TGTGCCAGCAGCCCTCAGACTAGCGGCGTCACCGGGGAGCTGTTTTTT. Protein: CASSPQTSGVTGELFF. Full variable domain (outside the CDR3, taken from reference TRBV7-6 and TRBJ2-2): GAGVSQSPRYKVTKRGQDVALRCDPISGHVSLYWYRQALGQGPEFLTYFNYEAQQDKSGLPNDRFSAERPEGSISTLTIQRTEQRDSAMYRCASSPQTSGVTGELFFGEGSRLTVL.

The chain is built from TRBV30 and TRBJ1-2; D unresolved. This CDR3 has 13 residues. The germline gives CDR1 GTSNPN, CDR2 SVGIG (reference sequence). V was trimmed by 1 base and J by 1 base, leaving 7 bases between them. The CDR3 loop is CAWSGQFNYGYTF. CDR3 bases: TGTGCCTGGAGTGGACAATTTAACTATGGCTACACCTTC.

The chain links TRBV9 to TRBJ2-4; D is possibly TRBD2 (6 bases). CDR1 is SGDLS, CDR2 YYNGEE, per germline. The CDR3 runs 17 residues. V lost 0 bases, J lost 10 bases, and 23 bases lay in between. CDR3 in amino acids: CASSVGGIGAGSPIQYF. As DNA, the CDR3 is TGTGCCAGCAGCGTAGGCGGGATTGGGGCCGGGAGCCCTATTCAGTACTTC.

This rearrangement joins TRBV5-5 to TRBJ1-5, with D unresolved. Between the trimmed V and J ends, which lost 0 bases and 0 bases, there was a span of 10 bases. The CDR3 has 16 residues. The V gene's germline CDR1 is SGHKS and CDR2 YYEKEE (reference sequence). DNA of the CDR3: TGTGCCAGCAGCTTGGAAGGAGTATTTAGCAATCAGCCCCAGCATTTT. Encoded protein: CASSLEGVFSNQPQHF.

The chain joins TRBV11-2 to TRBJ1-1; D perhaps matches TRBD1 (5 bases). The ends were cut back, 5 bases at V and 0 bases at J, with 10 bases in the middle. The CDR3 runs 14 residues. Germline V gene data show CDR1 as SGHAT and CDR2 as FQNNGV. CDR3 amino acids: CASSLDSMNTEAFF. CDR3 nucleotides: TGTGCCAGCAGCCTTGACAGCATGAACACTGAAGCTTTCTTT. Combining the CDR3 with reference TRBV11-2 and TRBJ1-1 gives the whole variable domain EAGVAQSPRYKIIEKRQSVAFWCNPISGHATLYWYQQILGQGPKLLIQFQNNGVVDDSQLPKDRFSAERLKGVDSTLKIQPAKLEDSAVYLCASSLDSMNTEAFFGQGTRLTVV.

The chain combines TRBV7-2 with TRBJ1-3, with 8 bases identical to TRBD1. V lost 2 bases, J lost 1 base, and 4 bases stayed unmatched. This CDR3 comprises 16 residues. In germline, CDR1 is SGHTA, CDR2 FQGNSA. The CDR3 reads CASSLRTGYSGNTIYF. The CDR3 nucleotides are TGTGCCAGCAGCTTAAGGACAGGGTATTCTGGAAACACCATATATTTT.

This chain connects TRBV20-1 to TRBJ2-1, with 15 positions matching TRBD2. After removal of 3 bases from V and 5 bases from J, the junction contained 11 bases not matched to a gene. The length of the CDR3 is 18 residues. Germline values: CDR1 DFQATT, CDR2 SNEGSKA (reference sequence). DNA of the CDR3: TGCAGTGCTAGTGGACTAGCGGGAGGGCCGGTTTTTCACAATGAGCAGTTCTTC. Translating gives CSASGLAGGPVFHNEQFF.

The chain carries TRBV5-4 and TRBJ2-7; tentatively, D is TRBD1 (6 bases). This CDR3 region has 16 residues. Looked up from germline, CDR1 is SGHNT and CDR2 is YYREEE (reference sequence). Trimming took 4 bases from V and 2 from J, leaving 19 bases between them. The CDR3 protein is CASSRNSRGSTYEQYF. DNA of the CDR3: TGTGCCAGCAGCCGTAATTCTAGGGGGAGCACCTACGAGCAGTACTTC.

The chain combines TRBV5-1 with TRBJ1-3, with D maybe TRBD1 (5 bases). Trimming pared 4 bases from V and 0 bases from J, leaving 14 bases between. The CDR3 is 16 residues long. Germline loops: CDR1 SGHRS, CDR2 YFSETQ. As DNA, the CDR3 is TGCGCCAGCAGCGAGAGCTGGGGGGGCTCTGGAAACACCATATATTTT. This sequence encodes CASSESWGGSGNTIYF.

The gene calls are TRBV9 and TRBJ2-7; 11 bases fit TRBD2. V dropped 3 bases and J dropped 3; count of bases not matched to a gene: 8. Per the germline V gene, CDR1 is SGDLS and CDR2 is YYNGEE. The CDR3 consists of 16 residues. The CDR3 loop reads CASSAGLAGDDYEQYF. In DNA form, the CDR3 reads TGTGCCAGCAGCGCCGGACTAGCGGGCGACGACTACGAGCAGTACTTC.

This clone appeared a single time. This chain connects TRBV19 to TRBJ1-4; D unresolved. Germline V lookup: CDR1 LNHDA, CDR2 SQIVND (reference sequence). Trimming removed 9 bases at V and 7 bases at J, with 18 bases between. The CDR3 consists of 14 residues. The chain's CDR3 is CASTSNSGSEKLFF. CDR3 sequence (DNA): TGTGCCAGCACCTCCAACAGCGGGAGTGAAAAACTGTTTTTT.

V gene TRBV9 combines with J gene TRBJ2-2; 7 nucleotides line up with TRBD1. The CDR3 runs to 13 residues. Germline assignment: CDR1 SGDLS and CDR2 YYNGEE. The junction had 6 bases not matched to a gene; V was cut back by 6 bases and J by 7 bases. The CDR3 region is CASNEQGNGELFF. The DNA for the CDR3 is TGTGCCAGCAACGAACAGGGGAACGGGGAGCTGTTTTTT. Using reference TRBV9 and TRBJ2-2 for the parts outside the CDR3, the full variable domain is DSGVTQTPKHLITATGQRVTLRCSPRSGDLSVYWYQQSLDQGLQFLIQYYNGEERAKGNILERFSAQQFPDLHSELNLSSLELGDSALYFCASNEQGNGELFFGEGSRLTVL.

The chain links TRBV10-3 to TRBJ2-3; TRBD2 aligns across 7 bases. Germline assignment: CDR1 ENHRY and CDR2 SYGVKD. V lost 5 bases to trimming and J lost 0 bases; unmatched junction nucleotides: 5. The CDR3 consists of 15 residues. The CDR3 spells CAISQYSGSTDTQYF. The CDR3 nucleotides read TGTGCCATCAGTCAGTATAGCGGGAGCACAGATACGCAGTATTTT.

This clone has only a few counts. CDR3 bases: TGTGCCAGCAGCTTCAGACTAGCGGGAGAGGACGAGCAGTACTTC. Encoded protein: CASSFRLAGEDEQYF. The chain links TRBV7-2 to TRBJ2-7; 12 bases fit TRBD2. Germline assignment: CDR1 SGHTA and CDR2 FQGNSA. CDR3 size: 15 residues. The trim removed 3 bases at V and 5 bases at J, leaving 5 bases unmatched.

This clone was detected only once. The chain recombines TRBV6-5 with TRBJ2-3; the D gene is possibly TRBD2 (6 bases). Germline V lookup: CDR1 MNHEY, CDR2 SVGAGI. Trimming left V 7 bases short and J 7 bases short, with 18 bases between. The CDR3 length is 14 residues. In DNA form, the CDR3 reads TGTGCCAGCACGGAAAGAGGAGGGGCGAATACGCAGTATTTT. Its translation is CASTERGGANTQYF.

V usage is TRBV3-1 (or the pseudogene TRBV3-2) and J usage is TRBJ2-1; 9 nucleotides align to TRBD2. V was clipped by 1 base and J by 3 bases; unmatched bases: 4. CDR1 is LGHDT, CDR2 YNNKEL, per germline (reference sequence). CDR3 length: 16 residues. The DNA for the CDR3 is TGTGCCAGCAGCCAAGGCGTAGCGGGAGTCTACAATGAGCAGTTCTTC. Translating it yields CASSQGVAGVYNEQFF.